This entry lists 5 T cell receptor beta chains sequenced from one sample in a study of cytomegalovirus exposure and HLA in healthy donors. The method was immunoSEQ multiplex PCR; TCRdb's version includes in-frame clones alone and lacks a portion of them. The sample includes 150,000 to 200,000 clones, just under 90% seen only once; the top ten take over 9%. The sequenced material came from PBMCs. The receptors were gathered from a woman under 30 in good health and CMV-seropositive.

The J gene is TRBJ2-7, the V gene TRBV4-1; no definite D call. The V gene's germline CDR1 is MGHRA and CDR2 YSYEKL. Trimming left V 0 bases short and J 0 bases short, with 12 bases between. The CDR3 totals 16 residues. CDR3 DNA sequence: TGCGCCAGCAGCCAAGAGAGAAGCGTCAGCTCCTACGAGCAGTACTTC. It specifies CASSQERSVSSYEQYF.

The CDR3 is CASSPDSNYGYTF. CDR3 nucleotide sequence: TGTGCCAGCAGCCCAGACTCGAACTATGGCTACACCTTC. The V and J genes are TRBV5-4 and TRBJ1-2, with D hard to call. The CDR3 extends over 13 amino acids. Trimming took 4 bases from V and 2 from J, leaving 9 bases between them. Germline values: CDR1 SGHNT, CDR2 YYREEE (reference sequence). Filled out from reference TRBV5-4 and TRBJ1-2, the complete variable domain reads ETGVTQSPTHLIKTRGQQVTLRCSSQSGHNTVSWYQQALGQGPQFIFQYYREEENGRGNFPPRFSGLQFPNYSSELNVNALELDDSALYLCASSPDSNYGYTFGSGTRLTVV.

CDR3 residues: CASSLARGYEQYF. The CDR3 nucleotides read TGTGCCAGCAGCTTGGCGCGAGGCTACGAGCAGTACTTC. The genes are TRBV7-6 and TRBJ2-7, with D unclear. Germline CDR1 reads SGHVS; CDR2 reads FNYEAQ. The length of the CDR3 is 13 residues. Trimming pared 3 bases from V and 3 bases from J, leaving 9 bases between.

The V call is TRBV7-9, the J call TRBJ2-6, with 8 nucleotides matching TRBD1. This CDR3 spans 19 amino acids. Trimming at V came to 3 bases and at J to 0 bases, leaving 10 bases not matched to a gene. CDR1 is SEHNR and CDR2 is FQNEAQ in the germline V gene (reference sequence). The CDR3 loop is CASSFRTGMDVSGANVLTF. CDR3 DNA: TGTGCCAGCAGCTTTCGGACAGGGATGGATGTCTCTGGGGCCAACGTCCTGACTTTC.

The chain is built from TRBV5-1 and TRBJ2-3; no clear D gene. The germline CDR1 and CDR2 sequences are SGHRS and YFSETQ. The CDR3 sequence is 13 residues long. The V gene lost 4 bases and the J gene lost 3 bases, with 9 bases spanning the gap. The CDR3 here is CASSPPRTDTQYF. CDR3 nucleotides: TGCGCCAGCAGCCCCCCGCGGACAGATACGCAGTATTTT.